The 16 T cell receptor beta chains reported below all come from one sample, sequenced in a study of tumor-infiltrating lymphocytes in primary liver carcinoma. Researchers generated TCR beta cDNA from about 500 ng of total RNA, relying on a constant-region primer. Library construction for TCR beta comprised three nested multiplex PCR rounds performed with slightly modified ARM-PCR. TRBV1-TRBV30 forward primers paired with a C-beta reverse primer were used in the first two PCR rounds, which ran approximately 11 cycles each. TCRdb called the multiplex PCR reads again in MiXCR, with one record for every CDR3 protein. The profile shows about 190,000 distinct CDR3 sequences, around four fifths of them singletons. Co-extracting RNA and DNA was done with roughly 18-32 mg of unsorted bulk tissue as input. The sequenced sample was tumor tissue from primary liver carcinoma. The receptor source for this set is a man aged 40-49 years with primary liver carcinoma and hepatitis B virus infection.

In the case of this clonotype: The junction departs from the called germline gene at one end, perhaps through a read error. The chain combines TRBV20-1 with TRBJ1-1, with D perhaps matching TRBD1 (5 bases). The CDR3 length is 14 residues. Germline-derived CDR1 and CDR2 are DFQATT and SNEGSKA (reference sequence). CDR3 amino acids: CSTRVTTWGPEAVF. Here the CDR3 DNA reads TGCAGTACTAGAGTGACGACATGGGGCCCAGAAGCTGTCTTT.

With regard to this clonotype: The junction does not match germline at one end; this may be a read error. The chain links TRBV29-1 to TRBJ2-1, with TRBD2 identical over 7 bases. The germline CDR1 and CDR2 sequences are SQVTM and ANQGSEA. The CDR3 consists of 13 residues. The CDR3 is CSVALADYNGQFF. Written as DNA, the CDR3 is TGCAGCGTTGCGCTAGCGGACTACAATGGGCAGTTTTTC.

The chain uses TRBV5-4 and TRBJ2-3; 9 nucleotides line up with TRBD2. Germline V gene lookup returns CDR1 SGHNT and CDR2 YYREEE (reference sequence). The CDR3 extends over 16 amino acids. CDR3 DNA: TGTGTCAGTAGGTTGCTCGCGGGAGGGCCCACAGATACGCAGTATTTT. It translates to CVSRLLAGGPTDTQYF. Supplemented by reference TRBV5-4 and TRBJ2-3, the full variable domain reads ETGVTQSPTHLIKTRGQQVTLRCSSQSGHNTVSWYQQALGQGPQFIFQYYREEENGRGNFPPRFSGLQFPNYSSELNVNALELDDSALYLCVSRLLAGGPTDTQYFGPGTRLTVL.

As to this clonotype: The germline gene is not matched at one end of the junction; a read error may be the cause. The V call is TRBV5-1, the J call TRBJ2-1; the D gene could be TRBD1 or TRBD2 (5 bases each). The V gene's germline CDR1 is SGHRS and CDR2 YFSETQ. The CDR3 contains 16 residues. CDR3 DNA sequence: TGCGCCAGCATTTCTGACGGGGCAATCTCCTACACTGAGCAGTTCTTC. Protein product: CASISDGAISYTEQFF.

The chain is built from TRBV29-1 and TRBJ2-4, with a weak D call TRBD1 (5 bases). CDR3 size: 11 residues. Germline CDR1 and CDR2: SQVTM and ANQGSEA. In DNA form, the CDR3 reads TGCTGCTTTGGGGCTTTAAACATTCAGTACTTC. As protein: CCFGALNIQYF.

In regard to this clonotype: Its ends do not fully match the called genes, so a read error is possible. This chain uses TRBV4-1 with TRBJ2-2; D perhaps matches TRBD1 (5 bases). Germline loops: CDR1 MGHRA, CDR2 YSYEKL. This CDR3 region has 15 residues. CDR3: CASIPGAVNSGELFF. The CDR3 nucleotides are TGCGCCAGCATCCCTGGGGCCGTTAACAGCGGGGAGCTGTTTTTT.

As for this clonotype: Because it lacks the conserved phenylalanine or tryptophan at the end, this CDR3 is likely a read error. The chain's CDR3 is CASRSTSTGVVIDEAFI. CDR3 DNA: TGCGCCAGTAGGTCTACTTCCACAGGGGTTGTGATTGATGAAGCTTTCATT. The J gene is TRBJ1-1, the V gene TRBV4-1; 7 nucleotides match TRBD1. The CDR3 contains 17 residues. V shed 9 bases, J shed 7 bases, and the junction held 23 bases outside the gene matches. The germline V gene has CDR1 MGHRA and CDR2 YSYEKL.

This chain links TRBV29-1 with TRBJ1-4; the D is unclear. This CDR3 is 11 amino acids long. CDR1 is SQVTM and CDR2 is ANQGSEA in the germline V gene. V lost 7 bases and J lost 8, with 11 bases in between. Here the CDR3 reads CSGGIHEKLFF. Written as DNA, the CDR3 is TGCAGCGGCGGAATTCACGAAAAACTGTTTTTT.

Concerning this clonotype: One junction end does not reproduce the germline sequence, and a read error may be involved. The chain is built from TRBV5-1 and TRBJ2-3, with 10 positions matching TRBD1. CDR3 size: 17 residues. The germline V gene encodes CDR1 SGHRS and CDR2 YFSETQ. The CDR3 DNA reads as TGCGCCAGCAGCTCTGGACAGGGGGGCAGGAGCACAAATACGCAGTATTTT. Amino acid sequence: CASSSGQGGRSTNTQYF.

The gene calls are TRBV6-2 or TRBV6-3 and TRBJ1-5; no reliable D call. Germline loops: CDR1 MNHEY, CDR2 SVGEGT. Trimming removed 6 bases at V and 4 bases at J, with 13 bases between. The CDR3 consists of 14 residues. CDR3: CASSLHMRNQPQHF. The CDR3 bases are TGTGCCAGCAGCCTCCACATGAGAAATCAGCCCCAGCATTTT.

CDR3 coding DNA: TGTGCCAGCAGCTTAACCCTCCATGGCGCGGAGACCCAGTACTTC. It specifies CASSLTLHGAETQYF. The J gene is TRBJ2-5, the V gene TRBV11-2, with D unresolved. V was shortened by 2 bases and J by 5 bases, with 15 bases between the two germline ends. This CDR3 comprises 15 residues. CDR1 SGHAT and CDR2 FQNNGV come from the germline V gene.

In the case of this clonotype: A junction boundary mismatches the germline segment, possibly from a read error. The chain couples TRBV11-2 to TRBJ2-3, with 15 bases matching TRBD2. The CDR3 has 19 residues. Germline values: CDR1 SGHAT, CDR2 FQNNGV. CDR3 loop: CASRQGLAGGPLGTDMQYF. The DNA of the CDR3 is TGTGCCAGCAGACAAGGACTAGCGGGAGGGCCGCTTGGGACAGATATGCAGTATTTT.

With regard to this clonotype: The junction and the germline gene differ at one end; a read error may be behind it. The J gene is TRBJ2-5, the V gene TRBV12-3 or TRBV12-4; D remains ambiguous. The CDR3 loop spans 13 amino acids. The CDR3 bases are TGTGCTAGCAGTCAAAGGTCCCAAGAGATCCAGTACTTC. Its protein is CASSQRSQEIQYF.

A remark on this clonotype: An end of the junction does not agree with germline; a read error may underlie this. The chain recombines TRBV5-1 with TRBJ2-1, with 7 bases matching TRBD2. The CDR3 sequence is 17 residues long. CDR1 is SGHRS and CDR2 is YFSETQ in the germline V gene. The CDR3 DNA reads as TGCGCAAGCAGCCTCGGAGGAAGCGGGATTCGTGTTAATGAGCATTTCTTC. This codes for CASSLGGSGIRVNEHFF. The whole variable domain, remainder taken from reference TRBV5-1 and TRBJ2-1, is KAGVTQTPRYLIKTRGQQVTLSCSPISGHRSVSWYQQTPGQGLQFLFEYFSETQRNKGNFPGRFSGRQFSNSRSEMNVSTLELGDSALYLCASSLGGSGIRVNEHFFGPGTRLTVL.

As to this clonotype: Just one base apart from a much larger clone, this may be a read error. The chain joins TRBV28 to TRBJ1-2; 8 bases align to TRBD1. J lost 3 bases, V lost 4 bases, and 7 bases had no gene match. The CDR3 is 15 amino acids. The V gene's germline CDR1 is MDHEN and CDR2 SYDVKM. The CDR3 here is CASSSGTGEYYGYTF. The CDR3 nucleotides read TGTGCCAGCAGTTCCGGGACAGGAGAATACTATGGCTACACCTTC.

A single count supports this clonotype. Its ends do not fully match the called genes, so a read error is possible. The chain carries TRBV29-1 and TRBJ2-3; D is undetermined. The CDR3 runs 15 residues. Germline-derived CDR1 and CDR2 are SQVTM and ANQGSEA. The CDR3 DNA is TGCAGCGTTGAGGGCGGAGCCGCCATCACAGATACTCAGTATTTT. Its protein is CSVEGGAAITDTQYF.